The 15 T cell receptor beta chains presented below share a single source sample, sequenced in a study of blood T cell repertoires in COVID-19. Sequencing used immunoSEQ multiplex PCR; TCRdb keeps in-frame clones, though not all of them. The sample lists some 260,000 clones, nearly 90% occurring once. The specimen was peripheral blood. Receptors originate from a man between 18 and 35 years old with active or convalescent COVID-19.

The CDR3 here is CASSSGISYEQYF. The CDR3 DNA reads as TGTGCCAGCAGTTCAGGGATTTCATACGAGCAGTACTTC. The chain is built from TRBV27 and TRBJ2-7; TRBD1 might be the D (5 bases). The CDR3 runs to 13 residues. Germline V CDR1 and CDR2: MNHEY, SMNVEV (reference sequence). V was shortened by 4 bases and J by 4 bases, with 11 bases between the two germline ends.

The CDR3 DNA is TGTGCCACCAGTGATATTTTTGGACGGGAGGCAGATACGCAGTATTTT. Amino acid sequence: CATSDIFGREADTQYF. The chain employs TRBV24-1 and TRBJ2-3; 7 bases align to TRBD2. The CDR3 has 16 residues. Germline V gives CDR1 KGHDR, CDR2 SFDVKD. V lost 3 bases and J lost 4; bases outside the gene matches: 9.

The V and J genes are TRBV5-1 and TRBJ2-7; TRBD2 aligns across 14 bases. V lost 4 bases, J lost 7 bases, and 13 bases stayed unmatched. The CDR3 is made up of 17 amino acids. The germline CDR1 and CDR2 sequences are SGHRS and YFSETQ. The chain's CDR3 is CASSHGTSGRRFWEQYF. The CDR3 DNA sequence: TGCGCCAGCAGCCACGGGACTAGCGGGAGACGATTCTGGGAGCAGTACTTC.

This clone has only a few counts. The chain couples TRBV6-5 to TRBJ2-7; TRBD1 matches at 11 bases. The CDR3 spans 15 residues. Germline CDR1 and CDR2: MNHEY and SVGAGI. V dropped 5 bases and J dropped 5; count of bases not matched to a gene: 8. CDR3 sequence: CASSPPGTGGNEQYF. The CDR3 DNA reads as TGTGCCAGCAGTCCTCCGGGGACAGGGGGAAACGAGCAGTACTTC.

The chain employs TRBV2 and TRBJ1-6, with D possibly TRBD1 on 6 matching bases. The V and J ends lost 8 bases and 10 bases respectively, with 15 bases between them. The CDR3 is made up of 13 amino acids. Germline CDR1 reads SNHLY; CDR2 reads FYNNEI. The CDR3 nucleotides are TGTGCCAGCGGAGCAGGGGAGGGATCACCCCTCCACTTT. This codes for CASGAGEGSPLHF.

This rearrangement joins TRBV6-1 to TRBJ1-1; D might be TRBD1 (6 bases). The CDR3 covers 15 residues. Germline CDR1 is MNHNS and CDR2 is SASEGT. Trimming shortened V by 1 base and J by 4 bases, and 13 bases separated the two germline ends. In nucleotides, the CDR3 is TGTGCCAGCAGTGAAGGGCCAGGGGAGGGCACTGAAGCTTTCTTT. It encodes CASSEGPGEGTEAFF.

The chain is built from TRBV7-6 and TRBJ2-1, with D maybe TRBD2 (6 bases). The germline V gene has CDR1 SGHVS and CDR2 FNYEAQ. CDR3 length: 14 residues. V lost 5 bases, J lost 3 bases, and 11 bases lay in between. The DNA for the CDR3 is TGTGCCAGCAGCCGGCGGACTAACTACAATGAGCAGTTCTTC. Its protein product is CASSRRTNYNEQFF.

V gene TRBV6-5 combines with J gene TRBJ2-5, with D possibly matching TRBD2 (6 bases). This CDR3 is 14 amino acids long. Trimming removed 5 bases from V and 3 bases from J, with 13 bases in between. Germline V lookup: CDR1 MNHEY, CDR2 SVGAGI. The CDR3 protein is CASSTGTGEETQYF. The CDR3 nucleotides are TGTGCCAGCAGTACGGGGACGGGGGAAGAGACCCAGTACTTC.

The chain employs TRBV2 and TRBJ2-5, with 7 bases fitting TRBD1. The germline gives CDR1 SNHLY, CDR2 FYNNEI. This CDR3 is built from 14 residues. V was clipped by 6 bases and J by 4 bases; unmatched bases: 8. In DNA form, the CDR3 reads TGTGCCAGCAGGGATCCGGGACAGCGAGAGACCCAGTACTTC. It translates to CASRDPGQRETQYF.

A few counts support this clone. The rearrangement joins TRBV5-5 to TRBJ1-2; 9 nucleotides align to TRBD1. Trimming removed 5 bases from V and 0 bases from J; junction bases left unmatched: 5. Germline assignment: CDR1 SGHKS and CDR2 YYEKEE (reference sequence). The CDR3 extends over 15 amino acids. CDR3 sequence reads: CASSRTGDANYGYTF. Here the CDR3 DNA reads TGTGCCAGCAGTAGGACAGGGGATGCTAACTATGGCTACACCTTC.

This clone was picked up a small number of times. The chain uses TRBV5-6 and TRBJ2-1; TRBD2 aligns across 8 bases. V lost 5 bases to trimming and J lost 3 bases; unmatched junction nucleotides: 13. Looked up from germline, CDR1 is SGHDT and CDR2 is YYEEEE. CDR3 length equals 17 residues. The CDR3 is CASSPPVGLAFYNEQFF. The DNA for the CDR3 is TGTGCCAGCAGTCCACCGGTAGGACTAGCATTCTACAATGAGCAGTTCTTC.

The CDR3 protein is CASSGTSEEQFF. CDR3 DNA sequence: TGTGCCAGCAGCGGGACTAGCGAGGAGCAGTTCTTC. The chain joins TRBV9 to TRBJ2-1; 9 bases agree with TRBD2. Per germline, CDR1 SGDLS and CDR2 YYNGEE. This CDR3 has 12 residues. The J segment lost 10 bases and the V segment lost 3 bases, leaving 2 bases of the junction unmatched.

The chain recombines TRBV5-4 with TRBJ2-5; 8 nucleotides match TRBD2. Germline CDR1 reads SGHNT; CDR2 reads YYREEE (reference sequence). With 3 bases clipped from V and 5 bases from J, the junction kept 12 bases outside the gene matches. The CDR3 consists of 16 residues. The CDR3 DNA follows: TGTGCCAGCAGCTACGGACTAGCCCTACCCCGGGAGACCCAGTACTTC. Encoded protein: CASSYGLALPRETQYF. Supplemented by reference TRBV5-4 and TRBJ2-5, the full variable domain reads ETGVTQSPTHLIKTRGQQVTLRCSSQSGHNTVSWYQQALGQGPQFIFQYYREEENGRGNFPPRFSGLQFPNYSSELNVNALELDDSALYLCASSYGLALPRETQYFGPGTRLLVL.

V gene TRBV21-1 combines with J gene TRBJ1-5; the D call in the table, TRBD1, was not verified against the DNA. TRBV21-1 is a pseudogene locus. The CDR3 is 16 residues long. The CDR3 sequence: CASSKPTGTTNQPQHF. The CDR3 DNA is TGTGCCAGCAGCAAACCAACCGGGACAACCAATCAGCCCCAGCATTTT.

The chain has TRBV6-2 or TRBV6-3 and TRBJ1-1; perhaps TRBD1 as D (6 bases). Germline lookup yields CDR1 MNHEY and CDR2 SVGEGT. V shed 4 bases and J shed 5 bases, with 17 bases lying between them. CDR3 length equals 15 residues. The CDR3 reads CASSWNLAGATEAFF. CDR3 nucleotide sequence: TGTGCCAGCAGTTGGAACCTAGCAGGGGCTACTGAAGCTTTCTTT.